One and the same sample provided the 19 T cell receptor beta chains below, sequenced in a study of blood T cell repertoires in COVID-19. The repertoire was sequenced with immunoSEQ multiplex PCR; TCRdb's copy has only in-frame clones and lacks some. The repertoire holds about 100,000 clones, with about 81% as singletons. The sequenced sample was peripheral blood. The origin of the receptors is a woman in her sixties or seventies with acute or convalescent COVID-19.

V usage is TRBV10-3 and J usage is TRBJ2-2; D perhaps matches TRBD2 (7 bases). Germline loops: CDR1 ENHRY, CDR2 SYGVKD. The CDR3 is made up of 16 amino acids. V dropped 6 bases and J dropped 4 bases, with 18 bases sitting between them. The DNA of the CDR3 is TGTGCCATCAGCGAGGGGGAGGGGGTGAGCACCGGGGAGCTGTTTTTT. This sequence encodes CAISEGEGVSTGELFF.

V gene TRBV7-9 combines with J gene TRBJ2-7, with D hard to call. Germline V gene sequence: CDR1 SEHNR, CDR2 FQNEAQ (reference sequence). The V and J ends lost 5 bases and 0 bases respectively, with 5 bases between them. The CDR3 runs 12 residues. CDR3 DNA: TGTGCCAGCAGCCCGAGCTCCTACGAGCAGTACTTC. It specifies CASSPSSYEQYF.

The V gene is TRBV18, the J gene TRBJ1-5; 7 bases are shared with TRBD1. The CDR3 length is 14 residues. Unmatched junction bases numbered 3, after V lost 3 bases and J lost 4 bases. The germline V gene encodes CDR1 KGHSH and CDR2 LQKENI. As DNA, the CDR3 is TGTGCCAGCTCACCTGGGACAGAGAATCAGCCCCAGCATTTT. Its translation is CASSPGTENQPQHF.

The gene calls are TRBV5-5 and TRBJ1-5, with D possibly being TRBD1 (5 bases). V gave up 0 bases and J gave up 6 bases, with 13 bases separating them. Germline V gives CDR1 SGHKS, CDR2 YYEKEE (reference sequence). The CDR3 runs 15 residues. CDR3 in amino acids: CASSLDGGLSQPQHF. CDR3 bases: TGTGCCAGCAGCTTGGATGGGGGGTTAAGTCAGCCCCAGCATTTT.

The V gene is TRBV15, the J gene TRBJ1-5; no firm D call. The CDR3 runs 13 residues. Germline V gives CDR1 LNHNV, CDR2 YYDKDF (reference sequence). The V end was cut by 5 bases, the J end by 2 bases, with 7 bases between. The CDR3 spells CATSSRGNQPQHF. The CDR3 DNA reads TGTGCCACCAGCTCGAGGGGCAATCAGCCCCAGCATTTT.

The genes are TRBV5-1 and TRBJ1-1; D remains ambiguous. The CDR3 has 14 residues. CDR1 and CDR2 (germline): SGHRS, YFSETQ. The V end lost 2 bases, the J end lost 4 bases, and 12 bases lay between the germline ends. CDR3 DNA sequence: TGCGCCAGCAGCTTCGACAACGGTGGCACTGAAGCTTTCTTT. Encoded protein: CASSFDNGGTEAFF.

This CDR3 reads CASGLKGGSLISSGNTIYF. The CDR3 DNA follows: TGTGCTAGTGGTTTGAAAGGGGGATCCCTAATTAGCTCTGGAAACACCATATATTTT. The chain carries TRBV12-5 and TRBJ1-3, with D perhaps matching TRBD1 (6 bases). Germline CDR1 reads LGHNT; CDR2 reads FRNRAP. V was pared by 2 bases and J by 0 bases, with 20 bases between. The CDR3 covers 19 residues.

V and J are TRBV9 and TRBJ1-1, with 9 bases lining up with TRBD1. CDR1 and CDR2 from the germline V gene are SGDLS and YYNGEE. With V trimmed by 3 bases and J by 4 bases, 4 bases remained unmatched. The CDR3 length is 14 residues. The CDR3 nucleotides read TGTGCCAGCAGCGCCGCGGGACAGGGCACTGAAGCTTTCTTT. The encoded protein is CASSAAGQGTEAFF.

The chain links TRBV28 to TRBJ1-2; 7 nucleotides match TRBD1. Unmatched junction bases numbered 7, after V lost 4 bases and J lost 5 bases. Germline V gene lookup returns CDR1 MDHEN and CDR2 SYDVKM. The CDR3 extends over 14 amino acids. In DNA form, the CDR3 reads TGTGCCAGCAGTTCAGGGCAGGGGGTATATGGCTACACCTTC. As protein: CASSSGQGVYGYTF.

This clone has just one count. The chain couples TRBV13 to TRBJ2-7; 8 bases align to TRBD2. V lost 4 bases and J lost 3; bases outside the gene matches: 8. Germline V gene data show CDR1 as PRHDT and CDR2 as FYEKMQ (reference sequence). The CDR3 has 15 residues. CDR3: CASSSQAGANYEQYF. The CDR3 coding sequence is TGTGCCAGCAGCTCCCAAGCGGGGGCGAACTACGAGCAGTACTTC. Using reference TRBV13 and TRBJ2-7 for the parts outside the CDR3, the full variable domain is AAGVIQSPRHLIKEKRETATLKCYPIPRHDTVYWYQQGPGQDPQFLISFYEKMQSDKGSIPDRFSAQQFSDYHSELNMSSLELGDSALYFCASSSQAGANYEQYFGPGTRLTVT.

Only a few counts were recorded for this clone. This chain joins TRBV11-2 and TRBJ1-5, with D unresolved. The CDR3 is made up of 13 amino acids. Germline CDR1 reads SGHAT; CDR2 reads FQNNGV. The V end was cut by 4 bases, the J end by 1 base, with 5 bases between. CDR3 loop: CASSYQSNQPQHF. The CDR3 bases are TGTGCCAGCAGCTATCAGAGCAATCAGCCCCAGCATTTT.

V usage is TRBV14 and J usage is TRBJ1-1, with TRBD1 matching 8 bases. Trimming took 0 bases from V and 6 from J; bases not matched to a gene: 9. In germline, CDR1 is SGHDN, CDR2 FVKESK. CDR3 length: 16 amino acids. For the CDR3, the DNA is TGTGCCAGCAGCCAAGAAGGACAGGGAATCTTGGCTGAAGCTTTCTTT. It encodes CASSQEGQGILAEAFF.

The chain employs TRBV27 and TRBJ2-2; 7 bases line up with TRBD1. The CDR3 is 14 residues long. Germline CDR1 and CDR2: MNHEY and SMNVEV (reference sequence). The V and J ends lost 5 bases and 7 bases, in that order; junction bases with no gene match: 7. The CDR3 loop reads CASSNPRGIGELFF. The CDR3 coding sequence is TGTGCCAGCAGTAACCCCAGGGGGATCGGGGAGCTGTTTTTT.

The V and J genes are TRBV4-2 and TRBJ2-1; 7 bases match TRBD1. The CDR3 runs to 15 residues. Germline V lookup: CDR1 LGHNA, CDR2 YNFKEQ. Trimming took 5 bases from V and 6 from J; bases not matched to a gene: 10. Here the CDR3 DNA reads TGTGCCAGCAGCTCTCCGGGACAGAGCCCCAATGAGCAGTTCTTC. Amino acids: CASSSPGQSPNEQFF.

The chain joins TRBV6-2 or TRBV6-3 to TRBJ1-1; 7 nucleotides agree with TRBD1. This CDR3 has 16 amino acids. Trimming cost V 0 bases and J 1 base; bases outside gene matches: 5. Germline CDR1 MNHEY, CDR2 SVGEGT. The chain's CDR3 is CASSYSRTGSNTEAFF. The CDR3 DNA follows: TGTGCCAGCAGTTACTCCAGGACAGGATCGAACACTGAAGCTTTCTTT.

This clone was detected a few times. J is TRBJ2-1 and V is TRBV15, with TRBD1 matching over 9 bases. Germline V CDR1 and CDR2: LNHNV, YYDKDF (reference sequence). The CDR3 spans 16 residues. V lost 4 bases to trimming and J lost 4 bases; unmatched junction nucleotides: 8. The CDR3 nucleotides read TGTGCCACCAGCAATCAGGACAGGGGTCCGTACAATGAGCAGTTCTTC. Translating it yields CATSNQDRGPYNEQFF.

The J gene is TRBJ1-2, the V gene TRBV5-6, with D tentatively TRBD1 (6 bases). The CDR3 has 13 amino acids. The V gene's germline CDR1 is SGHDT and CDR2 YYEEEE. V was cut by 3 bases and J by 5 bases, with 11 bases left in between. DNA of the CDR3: TGTGCCAGCAGCTCAACCGGGACATATGGCTACACCTTC. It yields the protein CASSSTGTYGYTF.

DNA for the CDR3: TGTGCCAGCAGCTTAGCCAACGGTGGGCGGGGGGGGCGTACGCAGTATTTT. This encodes CASSLANGGRGGRTQYF. The gene calls are TRBV5-4 and TRBJ2-3; 9 bases fit TRBD2. Germline V gene sequence: CDR1 SGHNT, CDR2 YYREEE (reference sequence). After removal of 2 bases from V and 8 bases from J, the junction contained 15 bases not matched to a gene. The CDR3 runs to 17 residues.

In DNA, the CDR3 is TGTGCCACCAGCAGAGACAGGGTGAGGGAGACCCAGTACTTC. Amino acids: CATSRDRVRETQYF. The chain uses TRBV15 and TRBJ2-5, with D perhaps TRBD1 (5 bases). Germline V gene lookup returns CDR1 LNHNV and CDR2 YYDKDF (reference sequence). The CDR3 has 14 amino acids. Trimming stripped 0 bases from V and 5 bases from J, with 10 bases between.